This T cell receptor (beta chain) was captured by sequencing in a study of human T cells and chemical hapten exposure. Study-wide context: Diphenylcyclopropenone was applied weekly to patients' scalps across the approximately 25-week study.

Time point denoted: patch test 1, 2 weeks after DPC sensitization. This sample's treatment: therapeutic diphenylcyclopropenone sensitization with weekly scalp DPC. Donors, patients with alopecia ranging from 18 to 70 years old and judged suitable for DPC, provided samples. Total RNA extraction was carried out from unfractionated whole blood. Germline V CDR1 and CDR2: SNHLY, FYNNEI. Trimming removed 2 bases from V and 5 bases from J, with 3 bases in between. The CDR3 extends over 11 amino acids. What the library attached to individual cDNA molecules were unique molecular identifiers. MiXCR, run by TCRdb on the RACE reads, gives a single entry per CDR3 protein. Of roughly 74,000 distinct CDR3 sequences in the sample, more than 30% were seen once.

The material sequenced was whole blood, taken in connection with sensitization to the hapten diphenylcyclopropenone (DPC). The rearrangement uses TRBV2 and TRBJ2-5; D unclear. The TCR originated in a man aged 40-50 years with alopecia areata. Some clones in this sample may be carry-over from other donors' samples. The CDR3 DNA reads as TGTGCCAGCAGTGAATCCGAGACCCAGTACTTC. Translation gives CASSESETQYF.